One and the same sample provided the 32 T cell receptor beta chains below, sequenced in a study of blood T cell repertoires in COVID-19. The protocol was immunoSEQ multiplex PCR, while the TCRdb copy is restricted to in-frame clones and leaves out a portion. This table has around 200,000 clones, about nine tenths appearing once. The sequencing input was peripheral blood. The receptors shown here come from a man aged 18 to 30 with active or convalescent COVID-19.

The chain links TRBV7-2 to TRBJ1-5, with D hard to call. The V end lost 1 base, the J end lost 7 bases, and 11 bases lay between the germline ends. The CDR3 runs to 14 residues. Germline V gives CDR1 SGHTA, CDR2 FQGNSA. The CDR3 is CASSLVSPNQPQHF. Written as DNA, the CDR3 is TGTGCCAGCAGCTTAGTTAGTCCGAACCAGCCCCAGCATTTT. The variable domain in full, completed from reference TRBV7-2 and TRBJ1-5, reads GAGVSQSPSNKVTEKGKDVELRCDPISGHTALYWYRQSLGQGLEFLIYFQGNSAPDKSGLPSDRFSAERTGGSVSTLTIQRTQQEDSAVYLCASSLVSPNQPQHFGDGTRLSIL.

The chain joins TRBV6-5 to TRBJ1-2; D gene unclear. The germline CDR1 and CDR2 sequences are MNHEY and SVGAGI. CDR3 length: 11 residues. Trimming shortened V by 6 bases and J by 8 bases, and 10 bases separated the two germline ends. DNA for the CDR3: TGTGCCAGCAGGCGAGGGCTGGGCTACACCTTC. Residues: CASRRGLGYTF.

The chain links TRBV6-1 to TRBJ1-2, with no clear D. Germline CDR1 reads MNHNS; CDR2 reads SASEGT. The V end lost 0 bases, the J end lost 5 bases, and 16 bases lay between the germline ends. This CDR3 comprises 16 residues. In DNA form, the CDR3 reads TGTGCCAGCAGTGAAGCGGGAGCCTCGTCTGGGTATGGCTACACCTTC. The encoded protein is CASSEAGASSGYGYTF.

This clone was seen a few times. V gene TRBV19 combines with J gene TRBJ1-5; D is uncertain. This CDR3 spans 14 amino acids. V lost 5 bases to trimming and J lost 5 bases, with 13 bases between them. In germline, CDR1 is LNHDA, CDR2 SQIVND (reference sequence). Here the CDR3 DNA reads TGTGCCAGTAGTTCTGGTCATCGGGATCAGCCCCAGCATTTT. Protein sequence: CASSSGHRDQPQHF.

This clone showed up just once. This chain links TRBV6-1 with TRBJ2-7, with 9 bases identical to TRBD2. Germline V gene lookup returns CDR1 MNHNS and CDR2 SASEGT. CDR3 length: 15 residues. J lost 2 bases, V lost 1 base, and 3 bases had no gene match. CDR3 sequence reads: CASSEETSGAYEQYF. In DNA form, the CDR3 reads TGTGCCAGCAGTGAAGAGACTAGCGGAGCCTACGAGCAGTACTTC.

The chain employs TRBV2 and TRBJ1-2; no clear D gene. Trimming took 4 bases from V and 0 from J, leaving 9 bases between them. The CDR3 consists of 14 residues. Looked up from germline, CDR1 is SNHLY and CDR2 is FYNNEI. The CDR3, as DNA: TGTGCCAGCAGTGCTCTGGGCCCTAACTATGGCTACACCTTC. Protein: CASSALGPNYGYTF.

The chain has TRBV7-2 and TRBJ1-5, with 10 positions matching TRBD1. This CDR3 spans 15 amino acids. The V segment lost 3 bases and the J segment 6 bases; nucleotides outside the gene matches: 5. The V gene's germline CDR1 is SGHTA and CDR2 FQGNSA. CDR3 protein: CASSFRDRGIQPQHF. CDR3 bases: TGTGCCAGCAGCTTCCGGGACAGGGGCATTCAGCCCCAGCATTTT.

V gene TRBV19 combines with J gene TRBJ2-7; D not certain. The CDR3 covers 15 residues. V gave up 3 bases and J gave up 1 base, with 13 bases separating them. Germline CDR1 reads LNHDA; CDR2 reads SQIVND (reference sequence). The CDR3 coding sequence is TGTGCCAGTAGTATTACCCAAGATGAGTCCTACGAGCAGTACTTC. Its protein is CASSITQDESYEQYF.

DNA of the CDR3: TGTGCCAGCAGCCCCGGGACTAGCGGGGGGATGGAGACCCAGTACTTC. This gives the protein CASSPGTSGGMETQYF. The chain uses TRBV6-2 or TRBV6-3 and TRBJ2-5; 15 bases fit TRBD2. The CDR3 loop spans 16 amino acids. Trimming removed 6 bases from V and 5 bases from J; junction bases left unmatched: 7. Germline V gives CDR1 MNHEY, CDR2 SVGEGT.

This rearrangement joins TRBV15 to TRBJ1-1, with D possibly TRBD1 on 6 matching bases. Germline V gene lookup returns CDR1 LNHNV and CDR2 YYDKDF (reference sequence). This CDR3 is built from 14 residues. The V gene lost 3 bases and the J gene lost 3 bases, with 11 bases spanning the gap. CDR3 sequence: CATSSDRYYTEAFF. As DNA, the CDR3 is TGTGCCACCAGCAGCGACAGGTACTACACTGAAGCTTTCTTT.

To note about this clone: This sample also contains other DNA sequences that code for the same CDR3. The V call is TRBV5-1, the J call TRBJ1-1; 8 bases match TRBD1. The germline gives CDR1 SGHRS, CDR2 YFSETQ. J lost 1 base, V lost 5 bases, and 4 bases had no gene match. The CDR3 length is 14 residues. The CDR3 coding sequence is TGCGCCAGCAGTCCGGACAGGGCGAACACTGAAGCTTTCTTT. Translating it yields CASSPDRANTEAFF.

The V call is TRBV5-1, the J call TRBJ1-2; 7 nucleotides line up with TRBD1. The V segment lost 0 bases and the J segment 1 base; nucleotides outside the gene matches: 0. The CDR3 extends over 14 amino acids. The germline V gene has CDR1 SGHRS and CDR2 YFSETQ. The CDR3 protein is CASSLDRGNYGYTF. CDR3 in DNA: TGCGCCAGCAGCTTGGACAGGGGTAACTATGGCTACACCTTC.

The chain is built from TRBV6-5 and TRBJ2-1, with D perhaps matching TRBD2 (7 bases). CDR1 and CDR2 from the germline V gene are MNHEY and SVGAGI. The V end lost 8 bases, the J end lost 5 bases, and 19 bases lay between the germline ends. The CDR3 is made up of 15 amino acids. This chain's CDR3 is CASSVSGGGHNEQFF. CDR3 coding DNA: TGTGCCAGCTCTGTCTCCGGCGGGGGCCACAATGAGCAGTTCTTC.

This clone was counted once. This sequence joins TRBV3-1 (or the pseudogene TRBV3-2) and TRBJ1-1, with D perhaps TRBD1 (6 bases). Trimming left V 4 bases short and J 4 bases short, with 10 bases between. Germline CDR1 LGHDT, CDR2 YNNKEL (reference sequence). This CDR3 has 13 residues. CDR3 bases: TGTGCCAGCAGCCCGGACAGTCGCACTGAAGCTTTCTTT. Its protein product is CASSPDSRTEAFF.

This clone was detected only a few times. The chain carries TRBV18 and TRBJ2-7; weak D call: TRBD2 (5 bases). CDR1 and CDR2 from the germline V gene are KGHSH and LQKENI. The CDR3 length is 13 residues. The ends were cut back, 5 bases at V and 3 bases at J, with 11 bases in the middle. The chain's CDR3 is CASSTGGGYEQYF. The CDR3 DNA follows: TGTGCCAGCTCAACCGGCGGAGGCTACGAGCAGTACTTC.

This chain joins TRBV5-6 and TRBJ1-6; tentative D call: TRBD1 (6 bases). Trimming took 2 bases from V and 6 from J, leaving 12 bases between them. Germline values: CDR1 SGHDT, CDR2 YYEEEE. This CDR3 spans 15 amino acids. CDR3: CASSLRGSGNSPLHF. As DNA, the CDR3 is TGTGCCAGCAGCTTAAGGGGGTCCGGTAATTCACCCCTCCACTTT.

V usage is TRBV7-3 and J usage is TRBJ2-1, with TRBD2 matching 15 bases. After removal of 3 bases from V and 6 bases from J, the junction contained 6 bases not matched to a gene. The CDR3 contains 17 residues. Germline V lookup: CDR1 SGHTA, CDR2 FQGTGA. The DNA of the CDR3 is TGTGCCAGCAGCTTGACAGGACTAGCGGGGGGGCGCAATGAGCAGTTCTTC. It codes for CASSLTGLAGGRNEQFF.

V is TRBV7-9 and J is TRBJ2-1, with 11 bases identical to TRBD2. The CDR3 contains 16 residues. In germline, CDR1 is SEHNR, CDR2 FQNEAQ (reference sequence). Trimming cost V 5 bases and J 0 bases; bases outside gene matches: 3. In nucleotides, the CDR3 is TGTGCCAGCAGCCCGGGACTAGCGGTCTCCTACAATGAGCAGTTCTTC. Protein product: CASSPGLAVSYNEQFF.

The chain carries TRBV5-1 and TRBJ2-7; a possible D gene is TRBD2 (5 bases). Germline V CDR1 and CDR2: SGHRS, YFSETQ. V lost 4 bases and J 4 bases, leaving 21 bases between the germline ends. The CDR3 covers 16 residues. CDR3 amino acids: CASSLPSRQEEYEQYF. As DNA, the CDR3 is TGCGCCAGCAGCCTCCCTTCACGGCAGGAGGAGTACGAGCAGTACTTC.

This clone was observed a few times. The genes are TRBV6-5 and TRBJ1-1; TRBD1 aligns across 7 bases. V was clipped by 4 bases and J by 1 base; unmatched bases: 3. This CDR3 is built from 14 residues. The germline CDR1 and CDR2 sequences are MNHEY and SVGAGI. CDR3 sequence: CASSFEGANTEAFF. The CDR3, as DNA: TGTGCCAGCAGTTTTGAGGGGGCGAACACTGAAGCTTTCTTT.

The V gene is TRBV18, the J gene TRBJ1-1; 8 bases match TRBD1. The CDR3 extends over 15 amino acids. Trimming removed 3 bases from V and 3 bases from J; junction bases left unmatched: 6. Germline values: CDR1 KGHSH, CDR2 LQKENI. CDR3 sequence (DNA): TGTGCCAGCTCACCCCGGACAGGGAGGTACACTGAAGCTTTCTTT. Amino acids: CASSPRTGRYTEAFF. The full variable domain, in which reference TRBV18 and TRBJ1-1 provide the parts outside the CDR3, is NAGVMQNPRHLVRRRGQEARLRCSPMKGHSHVYWYRQLPEEGLKFMVYLQKENIIDESGMPKERFSAEFPKEGPSILRIQQVVRGDSAAYFCASSPRTGRYTEAFFGQGTRLTVV.

This chain connects TRBV18 to TRBJ1-1, with TRBD1 as a possible D gene (5 bases). CDR3 length equals 14 residues. Germline V lookup: CDR1 KGHSH, CDR2 LQKENI. Trimming took 2 bases from V and 5 from J, leaving 12 bases between them. CDR3 sequence reads: CASSPGGASTEAFF. The CDR3 bases are TGTGCCAGCTCACCAGGAGGGGCATCGACTGAAGCTTTCTTT.

This rearrangement joins TRBV7-3 to TRBJ2-1, with a weak D call TRBD1 (5 bases). The V gene lost 1 base and the J gene lost 2 bases, with 9 bases spanning the gap. Germline V lookup: CDR1 SGHTA, CDR2 FQGTGA. This CDR3 has 15 amino acids. This CDR3 reads CASSLKGDTYNEQFF. DNA for the CDR3: TGTGCCAGCAGCTTAAAAGGGGATACCTACAATGAGCAGTTCTTC.

The chain combines TRBV19 with TRBJ1-2, with TRBD1 identical over 8 bases. The CDR3 runs to 14 residues. V trimming: 5 bases; J trimming: 3 bases; junction bases outside the gene matches: 5. Germline V lookup: CDR1 LNHDA, CDR2 SQIVND (reference sequence). CDR3 residues: CASSVPGQDYGYTF. CDR3 DNA: TGTGCCAGTAGTGTACCGGGACAGGACTATGGCTACACCTTC.

The V gene is TRBV2, the J gene TRBJ1-5, with D uncertain. Germline-derived CDR1 and CDR2 are SNHLY and FYNNEI. Between the trimmed V and J ends, which lost 6 bases and 4 bases, there was a span of 10 bases. This CDR3 comprises 13 residues. The CDR3 nucleotides are TGTGCCAGCAGCTCGGGTGGGAATCAGCCCCAGCATTTT. It codes for CASSSGGNQPQHF.

The genes are TRBV29-1 and TRBJ1-1, with D possibly matching TRBD1 (5 bases). V was shortened by 2 bases and J by 5 bases, with 12 bases between the two germline ends. The CDR3 contains 13 residues. Germline V gene lookup returns CDR1 SQVTM and CDR2 ANQGSEA. As DNA, the CDR3 is TGCAGCGTTGAACAGGGTTTAGAGACTGAAGCTTTCTTT. This encodes CSVEQGLETEAFF.

The rearrangement links TRBV9 to TRBJ1-1; no reliable D call. Trimming removed 0 bases from V and 1 base from J, with 10 bases in between. The CDR3 covers 15 residues. Germline assignment: CDR1 SGDLS and CDR2 YYNGEE. The CDR3 is CASSVDREGNTEAFF. CDR3 nucleotides: TGTGCCAGCAGCGTAGATCGGGAAGGGAACACTGAAGCTTTCTTT. The full variable domain, rest sourced from reference TRBV9 and TRBJ1-1, is DSGVTQTPKHLITATGQRVTLRCSPRSGDLSVYWYQQSLDQGLQFLIQYYNGEERAKGNILERFSAQQFPDLHSELNLSSLELGDSALYFCASSVDREGNTEAFFGQGTRLTVV.

The chain links TRBV9 to TRBJ2-3; D gene uncertain. There are 14 residues in the CDR3. From germline, CDR1 is SGDLS and CDR2 YYNGEE. Trimming removed 2 bases at V and 6 bases at J, with 13 bases between. The CDR3 protein is CASSVQPERDTQYF. DNA for the CDR3: TGTGCCAGCAGCGTGCAGCCCGAGAGGGATACGCAGTATTTT.

This chain links TRBV18 with TRBJ1-2; tentatively, D is TRBD1 (5 bases). Germline V gene sequence: CDR1 KGHSH, CDR2 LQKENI. The CDR3 has 14 residues. Trimming took off 5 bases at V and 4 bases at J, with 14 bases between the two ends. In DNA, the CDR3 is TGTGCCAGCTCATCTCAGGAGGGGTCCTATGGCTACACCTTC. As protein: CASSSQEGSYGYTF.

The genes are TRBV24-1 and TRBJ1-2; a possible D gene is TRBD1 (5 bases). The V gene lost 10 bases and the J gene lost 1 base, with 18 bases spanning the gap. This CDR3 spans 15 amino acids. Germline loops: CDR1 KGHDR, CDR2 SFDVKD. CDR3: CATSRRQRYNYGYTF. Here the CDR3 DNA reads TGTGCCACAAGTAGAAGACAGAGGTATAACTATGGCTACACCTTC.

This chain links TRBV6-5 with TRBJ1-2; weak D call: TRBD1 (5 bases). CDR3 length equals 16 residues. Trimming removed 2 bases at V and 2 bases at J, with 15 bases between. Germline CDR1 is MNHEY and CDR2 is SVGAGI. For the CDR3, the DNA is TGTGCCAGCAGTTACCGGTTGGGGGGTAAAAACTATGGCTACACCTTC. This gives the protein CASSYRLGGKNYGYTF.

The gene calls are TRBV5-1 and TRBJ2-3, with 10 positions matching TRBD2. V gave up 3 bases and J gave up 3 bases; unmatched junction bases: 4. The CDR3 extends over 15 amino acids. Germline V gene lookup returns CDR1 SGHRS and CDR2 YFSETQ. In DNA form, the CDR3 reads TGCGCCAGCAGCTCAACGACTAGCGGGACAGATACGCAGTATTTT. Its translation: CASSSTTSGTDTQYF.